This T cell receptor beta chain was identified during a study of shared T cell receptors in the human thymus. The protocol was immunoSEQ multiplex PCR, while the TCRdb copy is restricted to in-frame clones and leaves out a portion. The data contain 500,000 to 750,000 clones, 85% to 90% of them seen just once; the ten biggest clones take up 0.0095% to 0.013%. V was shortened by 4 bases and J by 11 bases, with 11 bases between the two germline ends. The CDR3 spans 11 residues. Germline values: CDR1 KGHSH, CDR2 LQKENI. This sample was also put to use in a study of human thymus T cells. Per that paper: Finnish infants who were healthy and having corrective surgery for congenital heart defects made up the donors. Resected material from corrective heart surgery provided the thymus tissue analysed.

The rearrangement uses TRBV18 and TRBJ1-1, with D maybe TRBD1 (5 bases). The source material was thymocytes. The clonotype comes from a boy under two years old with a congenital heart defect. Written as DNA, the CDR3 is TGTGCCAGCTCACGGGGGGAGAGCGCTTTCTTT. This codes for CASSRGESAFF.